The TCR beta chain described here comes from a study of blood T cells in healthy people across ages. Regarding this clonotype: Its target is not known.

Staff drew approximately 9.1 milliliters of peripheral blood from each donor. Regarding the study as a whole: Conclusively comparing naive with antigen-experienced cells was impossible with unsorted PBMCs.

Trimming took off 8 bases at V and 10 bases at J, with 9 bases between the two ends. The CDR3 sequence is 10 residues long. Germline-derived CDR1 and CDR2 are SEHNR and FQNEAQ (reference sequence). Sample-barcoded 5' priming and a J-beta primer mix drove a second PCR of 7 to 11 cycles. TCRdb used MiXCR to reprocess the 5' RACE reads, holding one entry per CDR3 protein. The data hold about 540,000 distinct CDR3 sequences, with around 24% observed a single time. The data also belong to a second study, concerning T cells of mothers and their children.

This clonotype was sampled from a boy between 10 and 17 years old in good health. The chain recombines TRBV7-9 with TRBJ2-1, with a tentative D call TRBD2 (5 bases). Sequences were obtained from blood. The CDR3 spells CASSGIEQFF. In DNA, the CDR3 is TGTGCCAGCTCGGGAATCGAGCAGTTCTTC.